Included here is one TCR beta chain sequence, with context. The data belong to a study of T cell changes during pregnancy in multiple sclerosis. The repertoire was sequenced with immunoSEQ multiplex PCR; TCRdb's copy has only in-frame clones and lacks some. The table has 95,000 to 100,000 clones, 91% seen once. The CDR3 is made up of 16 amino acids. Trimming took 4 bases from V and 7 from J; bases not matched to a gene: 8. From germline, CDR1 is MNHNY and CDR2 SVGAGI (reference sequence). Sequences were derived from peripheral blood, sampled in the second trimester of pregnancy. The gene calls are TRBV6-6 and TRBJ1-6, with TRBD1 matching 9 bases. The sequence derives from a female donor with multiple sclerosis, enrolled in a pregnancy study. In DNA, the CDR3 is TGTGCCAGCAGTTTCAGGACCGGGACAGGGAATTCACCCCTCCACTTT. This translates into CASSFRTGTGNSPLHF.